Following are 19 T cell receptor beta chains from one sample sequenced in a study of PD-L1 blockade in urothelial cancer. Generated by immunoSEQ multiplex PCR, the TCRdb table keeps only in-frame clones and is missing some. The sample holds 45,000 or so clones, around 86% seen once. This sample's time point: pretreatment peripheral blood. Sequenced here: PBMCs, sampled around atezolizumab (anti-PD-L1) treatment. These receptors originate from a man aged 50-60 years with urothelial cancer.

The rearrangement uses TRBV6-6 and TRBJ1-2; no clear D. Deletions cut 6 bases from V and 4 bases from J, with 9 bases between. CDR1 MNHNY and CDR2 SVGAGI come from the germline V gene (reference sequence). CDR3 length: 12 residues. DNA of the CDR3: TGTGCCAGCAGGAGGTCCAGCTATGGCTACACCTTC. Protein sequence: CASRRSSYGYTF.

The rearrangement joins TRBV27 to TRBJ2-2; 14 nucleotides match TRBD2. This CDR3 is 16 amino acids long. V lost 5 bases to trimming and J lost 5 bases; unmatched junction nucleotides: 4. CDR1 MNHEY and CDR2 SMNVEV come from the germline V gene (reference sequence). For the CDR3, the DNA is TGTGCCAGCAGTCCGCGACTAGCGGGAGGGACCGGGGAGCTGTTTTTT. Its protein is CASSPRLAGGTGELFF.

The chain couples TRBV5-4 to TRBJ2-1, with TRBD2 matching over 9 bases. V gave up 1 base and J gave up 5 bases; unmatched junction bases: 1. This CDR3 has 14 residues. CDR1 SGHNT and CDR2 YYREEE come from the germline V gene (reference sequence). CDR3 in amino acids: CASSLKRGDNEQFF. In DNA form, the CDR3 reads TGTGCCAGCAGCTTGAAGCGGGGGGACAATGAGCAGTTCTTC.

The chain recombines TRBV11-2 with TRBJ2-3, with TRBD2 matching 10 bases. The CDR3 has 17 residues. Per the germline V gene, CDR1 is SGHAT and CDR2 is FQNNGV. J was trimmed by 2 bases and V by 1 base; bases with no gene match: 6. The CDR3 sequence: CASSLVGSGGYTDTQYF. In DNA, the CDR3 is TGTGCCAGCAGCTTAGTAGGTAGCGGGGGGTACACAGATACGCAGTATTTT.

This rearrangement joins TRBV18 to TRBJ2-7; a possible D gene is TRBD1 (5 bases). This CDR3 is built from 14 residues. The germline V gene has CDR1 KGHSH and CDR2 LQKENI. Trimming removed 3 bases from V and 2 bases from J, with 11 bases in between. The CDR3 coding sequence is TGTGCCAGCTCACCTGAAAAGACAGCCTACGAGCAGTACGTC. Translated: CASSPEKTAYEQYV.

The CDR3 loop is CASSLRREQFF. The CDR3 nucleotides are TGTGCCAGCAGCCTGAGGCGTGAGCAGTTCTTC. The chain couples TRBV2 to TRBJ2-1; D remains ambiguous. With 6 bases removed from V and 9 bases from J, the gap between germline ends came to 9 bases. Germline V lookup: CDR1 SNHLY, CDR2 FYNNEI. CDR3 length: 11 amino acids.

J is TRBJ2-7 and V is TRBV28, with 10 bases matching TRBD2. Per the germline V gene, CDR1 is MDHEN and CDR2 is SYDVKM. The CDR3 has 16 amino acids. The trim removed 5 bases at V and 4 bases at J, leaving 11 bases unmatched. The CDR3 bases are TGTGCCAGCAGTGAAACCGGGACTAGCGTGAATTACGAGCAGTACGTC. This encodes CASSETGTSVNYEQYV.

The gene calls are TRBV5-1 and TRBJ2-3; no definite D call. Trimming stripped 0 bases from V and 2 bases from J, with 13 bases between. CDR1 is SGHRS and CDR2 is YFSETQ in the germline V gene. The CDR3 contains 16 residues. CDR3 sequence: CASSLGSAPDTDTQYF. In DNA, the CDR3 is TGCGCCAGCAGCTTGGGTTCAGCGCCGGACACAGATACGCAGTATTTT.

In DNA, the CDR3 is TGCGCCAGCAGCTTCCAGGGGGCGGACCTTAACACTGAAGCTTTCTTT. Translated: CASSFQGADLNTEAFF. The chain has TRBV5-1 and TRBJ1-1, with TRBD1 matching over 8 bases. The CDR3 is 16 amino acids. Trimming at V came to 2 bases and at J to 2 bases, leaving 8 bases not matched to a gene. The V gene's germline CDR1 is SGHRS and CDR2 YFSETQ.

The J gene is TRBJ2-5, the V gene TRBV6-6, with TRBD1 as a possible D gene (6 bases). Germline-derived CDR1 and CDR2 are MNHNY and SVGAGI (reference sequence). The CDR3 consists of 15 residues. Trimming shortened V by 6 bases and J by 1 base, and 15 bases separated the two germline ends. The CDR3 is CASRATGASQETQYF. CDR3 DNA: TGTGCCAGCAGGGCGACAGGAGCCTCCCAAGAGACCCAGTACTTC.

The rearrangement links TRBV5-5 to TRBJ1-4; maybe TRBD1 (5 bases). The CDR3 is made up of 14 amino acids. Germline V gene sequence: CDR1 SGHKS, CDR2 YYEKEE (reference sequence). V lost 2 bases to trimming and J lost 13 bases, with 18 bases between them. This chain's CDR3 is CASSLGAAGVVLFF. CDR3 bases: TGTGCCAGCAGCTTAGGGGCCGCGGGAGTGGTACTGTTTTTT.

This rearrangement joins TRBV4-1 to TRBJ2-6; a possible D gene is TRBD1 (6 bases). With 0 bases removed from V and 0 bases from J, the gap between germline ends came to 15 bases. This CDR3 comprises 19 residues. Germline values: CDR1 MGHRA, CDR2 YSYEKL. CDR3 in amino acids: CASSQDNRVLFSGANVLTF. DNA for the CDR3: TGCGCCAGCAGCCAAGATAACAGGGTCCTCTTCTCTGGGGCCAACGTCCTGACTTTC.

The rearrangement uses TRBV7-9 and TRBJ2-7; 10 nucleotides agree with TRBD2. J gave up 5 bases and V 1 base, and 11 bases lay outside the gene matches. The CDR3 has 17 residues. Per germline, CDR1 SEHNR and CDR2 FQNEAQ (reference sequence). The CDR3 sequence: CASSLDPRLAGVNEQYF. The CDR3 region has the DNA TGTGCCAGCAGCTTAGACCCCCGACTAGCGGGCGTCAACGAGCAGTACTTC.

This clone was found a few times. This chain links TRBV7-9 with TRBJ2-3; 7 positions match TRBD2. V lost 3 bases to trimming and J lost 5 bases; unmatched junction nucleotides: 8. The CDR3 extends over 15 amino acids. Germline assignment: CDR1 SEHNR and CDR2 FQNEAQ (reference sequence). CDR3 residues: CASSFKRGGGDTQYF. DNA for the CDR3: TGTGCCAGCAGCTTCAAGCGGGGCGGTGGAGATACGCAGTATTTT. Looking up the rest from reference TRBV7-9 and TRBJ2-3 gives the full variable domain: DTGVSQNPRHKITKRGQNVTFRCDPISEHNRLYWYRQTLGQGPEFLTYFQNEAQLEKSRLLSDRFSAERPKGSFSTLEIQRTEQGDSAMYLCASSFKRGGGDTQYFGPGTRLTVL.

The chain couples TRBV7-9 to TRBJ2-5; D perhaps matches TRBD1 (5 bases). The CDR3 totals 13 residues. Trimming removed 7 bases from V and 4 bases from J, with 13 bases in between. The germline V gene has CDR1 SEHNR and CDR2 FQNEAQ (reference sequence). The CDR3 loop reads CASTLTALETQYF. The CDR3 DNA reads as TGTGCCAGCACCCTGACAGCCTTAGAGACCCAGTACTTC.

CDR3 amino acids: CASSIEGLAGRANTGELFF. CDR3 nucleotide sequence: TGTGCCAGTAGTATAGAGGGACTAGCGGGACGGGCGAACACCGGGGAGCTGTTTTTT. This chain links TRBV19 with TRBJ2-2; TRBD2 matches 13 bases. Trimming cost V 0 bases and J 0 bases; bases outside gene matches: 4. The CDR3 extends over 19 amino acids. The germline gives CDR1 LNHDA, CDR2 SQIVND (reference sequence).

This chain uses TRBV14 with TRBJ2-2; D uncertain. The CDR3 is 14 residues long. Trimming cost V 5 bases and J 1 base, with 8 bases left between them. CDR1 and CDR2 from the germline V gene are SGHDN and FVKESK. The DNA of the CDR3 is TGTGCCAGCAGCAGAACTTTGAACACCGGGGAGCTGTTTTTT. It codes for CASSRTLNTGELFF.

CDR3 protein: CASSPRAPNHEQFF. The CDR3 DNA follows: TGTGCCAGCTCACCCAGGGCTCCGAATCATGAGCAGTTCTTC. The rearrangement links TRBV18 to TRBJ2-1; tentative D call: TRBD1 (5 bases). Trimming stripped 3 bases from V and 8 bases from J, with 14 bases between. The CDR3 is 14 amino acids. Germline assignment: CDR1 KGHSH and CDR2 LQKENI.

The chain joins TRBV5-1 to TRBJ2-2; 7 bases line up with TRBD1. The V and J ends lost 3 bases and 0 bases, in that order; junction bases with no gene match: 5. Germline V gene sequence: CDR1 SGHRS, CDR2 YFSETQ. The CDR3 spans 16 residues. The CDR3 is CASSYRGSANTGELFF. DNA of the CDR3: TGCGCCAGCAGCTACAGGGGATCAGCGAACACCGGGGAGCTGTTTTTT.